This T cell receptor (beta chain) stems from a study of regulatory T cells in long-lasting Graves disease. Germline CDR1 and CDR2: MNHEY and SMNVEV (reference sequence). CDR3 length: 16 amino acids. V lost 6 bases to trimming and J lost 5 bases, with 22 bases between them. This clonotype has only a few counts. This sample's time point: newly diagnosed GD, antithyroid drugs for less than 3 months. RNA isolated from PBMCs was used to make the TCR library. Sequencing libraries for TCR beta were prepared with iRepertoire HTBI primers and Arm-PCR of CDR3 regions. From the multiplex PCR reads, TCRdb called clonotypes with MiXCR, one entry per CDR3 protein. The table shows 360,000 or so distinct CDR3 sequences, with about an eighth occurring only once. These data also formed part of another study, on T cells in Graves' hyperthyroidism and ophthalmopathy.

The receptor was derived from a woman under 30 with Graves disease. The specimen was peripheral blood mononuclear cells (PBMCs), collected at new diagnosis, from a patient treated with antithyroid drugs. This chain uses TRBV27 with TRBJ1-1; D perhaps matches TRBD1 (5 bases). CDR3 in amino acids: CASRPPPPQGQTEAFF. In DNA, the CDR3 is TGTGCCAGCAGACCACCTCCTCCGCAGGGTCAGACTGAAGCTTTCTTT.